This T cell receptor beta chain was sequenced in a study of blood T cells in healthy people across ages. This clonotype was detected only a few times. For the second PCR, which ran for roughly 7 to 11 cycles, a sample-barcoded 5' primer and a J-beta primer mix were used. Each cDNA molecule was tagged by a template-switch adaptor that had 12 random nucleotides. At least 3 million CDR3-containing paired-end reads were obtained per sample. Via MiXCR, TCRdb re-called the 5' RACE reads, giving one row per CDR3 protein. The sample lists roughly 800,000 distinct CDR3 sequences, roughly 25% seen once, with 3% to 4% in the top ten. Per the germline V gene, CDR1 is SGHAT and CDR2 is FQNNGV. CDR3 length: 12 residues. V shed 10 bases, J shed 8 bases, and the junction held 7 bases outside the gene matches. Donors were systemically healthy Caucasian individuals from Russia aged 6 to 90 years. Separately, the same data were catalogued under a study of T cells of mothers and their children. That report adds: Similar thymic selection effects on TCR recombination output appear in pairs, both related and unrelated.

Sequenced material: blood. The receptor was isolated from a boy younger than 18 in good health. The V gene is TRBV11-2, the J gene TRBJ1-4; 7 bases are shared with TRBD1. The CDR3 nucleotides are TGTGCCACCCAGGGGGTTGGCGAAAAACTGTTTTTT. Translating it yields CATQGVGEKLFF.